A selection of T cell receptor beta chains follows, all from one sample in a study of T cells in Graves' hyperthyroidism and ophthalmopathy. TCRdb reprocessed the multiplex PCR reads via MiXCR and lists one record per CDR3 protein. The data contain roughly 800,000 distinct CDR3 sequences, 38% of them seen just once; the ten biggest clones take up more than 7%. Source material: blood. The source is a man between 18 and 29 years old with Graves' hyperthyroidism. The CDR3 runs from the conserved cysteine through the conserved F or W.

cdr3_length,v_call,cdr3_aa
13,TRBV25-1,CASSNTGNYGYTF
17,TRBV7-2,CASSLGLLAFPGETQYF
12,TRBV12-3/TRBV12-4,CASSSGGTGAFF
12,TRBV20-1,CSARRGPGELFF
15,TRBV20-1,CSANGMAGGPYEQYF
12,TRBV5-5,CASSLNSQPQHF
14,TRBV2,CASRPAGEVYGYTF
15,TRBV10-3,CAISAAGLADGELFF
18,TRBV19,CASTGGGGHSLSNQPQHF
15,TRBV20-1,CSAPRGGGSNEKLFF
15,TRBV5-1,CASSSTSGRTVEAFF
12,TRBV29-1,CSGEPGANVLTF
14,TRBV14,CASSQTPFTDTQYF
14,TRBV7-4,CASSPDRGAHEQYF
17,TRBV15,CATSSLRTSGDTGELFF
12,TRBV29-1,CSVVSGAGELFF